The T cell receptor beta chain described here comes from a study of T cells in Graves' hyperthyroidism and ophthalmopathy. Study background: Peripheral blood draws took place at initial diagnosis, ahead of any treatment.

Note on this clonotype: The antigen is undetermined.

RNA transcripts served as the template for amplifying TCR beta CDR3 regions. First-round RT-PCR with HTBI primers amplified the TCR CDR3 region. Via MiXCR, TCRdb re-called the multiplex PCR reads, giving one row per CDR3 protein. The sample gives approximately 570,000 distinct CDR3 sequences, just under 20% of which show up once; 47% is in the top ten. General study points: Within blood appeared most thyroid clonotypes that had expanded above 0.001.

This CDR3 is 15 amino acids long. The ends lost 4 bases at V and 3 bases at J; junction bases unmatched: 4. The V gene's germline CDR1 is SNHLY and CDR2 FYNNEI. Material: blood. V is TRBV2 and J is TRBJ2-2, with 8 bases matching TRBD2. The source of this sequence is a man aged 40-55 years with Graves' ophthalmopathy. CDR3 protein: CASSGTSGDTGELFF. CDR3 DNA: TGTGCCAGCAGTGGAACTAGCGGCGACACCGGGGAGCTGTTTTTT.